Shown below are 2 T cell receptor beta chains from a single sample sequenced in a study of read filtering for tumor transcriptome and immune sequencing. The library was built from 400 to 500 ng RNA with molecular barcoded adaptors for alpha/delta and beta/gamma chains. TCRdb reprocessed the reads via MiXCR and lists one record per CDR3 protein. The sample yields 60,000 or so distinct CDR3 sequences, roughly 20% seen once. Sequencing was carried out using a population of CD138-negative cells sorted from bone marrow. These TCRs come from a donor older than 35 with multiple myeloma.

This clonotype has a count of ten or more. The chain links TRBV7-2 to TRBJ1-5, with no clear D. V lost 1 base, J lost 1 base, and 2 bases lay in between. The CDR3 runs to 13 residues. Per the germline V gene, CDR1 is SGHTA and CDR2 is FQGNSA. The DNA of the CDR3 is TGTGCCAGCAGCTTAGACAGCAATCAGCCCCAGCATTTT. This encodes CASSLDSNQPQHF.

The table lists this clonotype with many counts. The chain is built from TRBV7-2 and TRBJ1-6, with 8 bases aligning to TRBD1. This CDR3 contains 16 residues. The trim removed 4 bases at V and 7 bases at J, leaving 9 bases unmatched. Germline assignment: CDR1 SGHTA and CDR2 FQGNSA. CDR3 sequence reads: CASSYTSDRGNSPLHF. DNA of the CDR3: TGTGCCAGCAGCTACACCTCCGACAGGGGAAATTCACCCCTCCACTTT.